This T cell receptor (beta chain) was found in a study of Ad26.COV2.S vaccination and SARS-CoV-2 variants. Turning to the study itself: Donor got 5x10^10 or 1x10^11 viral particles of Ad26.COV2.S. Whole-study findings and limits: Responses of spike-specific T cells (both CD8+ and CD4+) reportedly showed substantial breadth after vaccination.

The CDR3 is 16 amino acids. Trimming took 4 bases from V and 2 from J; bases not matched to a gene: 10. The germline gives CDR1 SGDLS, CDR2 YYNGEE. Note on this clone: Its matching antigen is unknown.

Indicated treatment: roughly 18 received Ad26.COV2.S at low or high dose, single or two shots; about 5 received placebo; per-sample allocation not given. Following the first vaccine or placebo injection, samples were taken on day 63. Only in-frame clones appear in the TCRdb table, and some are missing; sequencing was by immunoSEQ multiplex PCR. In the table there are more than 300,000 clones, around 84% of which are singletons. The material sequenced was peripheral blood, taken in a trial of Ad26.COV2.S vaccine versus placebo. This chain joins TRBV9 and TRBJ2-7, with TRBD1 matching over 9 bases. This TCR was recovered from a person between 18 and 65 years old who received the Ad26.COV2.S COVID-19 vaccine or a placebo. CDR3 amino acids: CASSPGQGLFPYEQYF. The CDR3 nucleotides read TGTGCCAGCAGCCCCGGACAGGGGCTTTTTCCCTACGAGCAGTACTTC.